This TCR beta chain stems from a study of PD-L1 blockade in urothelial cancer. Study findings and constraints: Pretreatment TCR clonality in blood, when below the median, was predictive of better survival.

Details on this clone: What it recognizes is unknown.

The CDR3 runs to 11 residues. From germline, CDR1 is SGHTS and CDR2 YDEGEE. Trimming stripped 2 bases from V and 9 bases from J, with 9 bases between. Sequenced by immunoSEQ multiplex PCR; TCRdb stores in-frame clones only, minus some. This sample yields about 45,000 clones, of which 70% to 90% are seen a single time; roughly 3.9% belongs to the top ten. This specimen was PBMCs, taken around atezolizumab (anti-PD-L1) treatment. The origin of this receptor is an elderly man with urothelial cancer. The chain carries TRBV5-8 and TRBJ2-7; D gene uncertain. CDR3 nucleotides: TGTGCCAGCAGCTTAACGTCAGGGCAGTACTTC. Translating gives CASSLTSGQYF.